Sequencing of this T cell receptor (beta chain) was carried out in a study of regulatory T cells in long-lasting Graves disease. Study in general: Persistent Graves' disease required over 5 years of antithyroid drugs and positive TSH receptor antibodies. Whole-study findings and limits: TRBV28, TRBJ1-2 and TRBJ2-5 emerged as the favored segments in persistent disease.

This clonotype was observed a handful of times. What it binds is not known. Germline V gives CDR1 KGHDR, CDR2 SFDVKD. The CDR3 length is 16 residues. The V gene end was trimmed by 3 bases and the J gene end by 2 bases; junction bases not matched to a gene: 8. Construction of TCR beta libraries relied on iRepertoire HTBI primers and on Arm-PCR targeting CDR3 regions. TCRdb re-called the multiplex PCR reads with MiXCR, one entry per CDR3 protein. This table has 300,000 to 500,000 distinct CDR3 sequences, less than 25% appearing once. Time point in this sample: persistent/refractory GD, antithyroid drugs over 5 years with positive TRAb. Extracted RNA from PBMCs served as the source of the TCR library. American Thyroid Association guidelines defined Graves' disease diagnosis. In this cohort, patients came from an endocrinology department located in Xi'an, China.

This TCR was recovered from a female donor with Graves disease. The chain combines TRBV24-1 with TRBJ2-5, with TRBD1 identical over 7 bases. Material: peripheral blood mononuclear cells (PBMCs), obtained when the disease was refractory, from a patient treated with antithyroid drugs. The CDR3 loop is CATSDPNRGPQETQYF. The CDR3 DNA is TGTGCCACCAGTGATCCCAACAGGGGCCCACAAGAGACCCAGTACTTC.